Sequencing of this T cell receptor beta chain was carried out in a study of blood T cell repertoires in COVID-19. The CDR3 has 17 amino acids. Trimming shortened V by 4 bases and J by 4 bases, and 22 bases separated the two germline ends. Per germline, CDR1 SGHNT and CDR2 YYREEE (reference sequence). TCRdb's table, derived via immunoSEQ multiplex PCR, lists solely in-frame clones and lacks some. The table includes 300,000 or so clones, roughly 90% detected once. The sequence came from a man younger than 35 who had recovered from COVID-19. The genes are TRBV5-4 and TRBJ2-3, with D maybe TRBD2 (9 bases). Sample: peripheral blood. The CDR3 protein is CASSHQQGAGGADTQYF. The CDR3 nucleotides are TGTGCCAGCAGCCACCAGCAGGGGGCGGGGGGGGCAGATACGCAGTATTTT.